This T cell receptor (beta chain) comes out of a study of blood T cell repertoires in COVID-19 (dated by TCRdb to 2018 to 2020). With respect to the entire study: Collaborator samples came from the United States, Italy and Spain and covered acute and convalescent phases of COVID-19. The material from the prospective study consisted of cDNA or gDNA derived from T cells, B-cell-depleted T cells, or PBMCs. Subjects who had been exposed to COVID-19, were actively infected with it, or had recovered from it provided the deeply sampled blood TCRbeta repertoires that made up the dataset. The repertoires were released in a freely available public database meant as a resource for research on the immune response to SARS-CoV-2. Samples were obtained from the ongoing ImmuneRACE study (first 160 participants) and from approximately 1,200 subjects provided by 6 global collaborators. The sample metadata nearly always contained a de-identified subject ID, COVID-19 status, age in years and sex. Where available, HLA class I and class II types were obtained from metadata supplied by the sample provider rather than from assay-based typing. On the study overall, not on this receptor specifically: How much clinical and demographic metadata was included differed by source and by participant, and the metadata was provided uncurated.

TCRbeta CDR3 regions were amplified from genomic DNA by means of the immunoSEQ Assay, a bias-controlled multiplex PCR. As for how the authors treated the data: The number of nucleated cells in each sample was estimated from the amplification of reference gene primers within the assay. To quantify the absolute abundance of each unique TCRbeta CDR3 rearrangement, sequence reads were collapsed and filtered. For each sample, productive Simpson clonality was calculated as the square root of Simpson's diversity index over productive rearrangements. TCRdb carries this immuneACCESS record with in-frame sequences only. Its versions omit some clonotypes, under half of them owing to an unresolved V gene in the studies checked, with the rest unexplained. V, J and clone size are taken as reported in that table, and D and trimming were inferred from the DNA itself. This sample lists hundreds of thousands of clones; 70% to 90% were detected once. The ten largest clones capture 2.3% of the sample.

One collaborating source in Seattle enrolled patients during active infection and followed them longitudinally through the course of disease. Each collaborating institution followed its own protocols to collect whole blood in K2EDTA tubes. Collaborator samples were shipped for TCRbeta analysis as frozen whole blood, isolated PBMCs, or DNA extracted from either sample type. Comments on this clone: Its cognate antigen has yet to be identified. No qualities accompany the bases; no much larger clone lies one base away.

V ends up 5 bases short and J 4 bases short, with an unmatched junction base count of 4. Measured from the cysteine to the phenylalanine, the CDR3 is 15 residues long. Of all the DNA, just the CDR3 is kept, 45 bases in frame from base 1. The germline V gene specifies SGHTA as CDR1 and FQGTGA as CDR2. The sample consisted of peripheral blood. The V and J segments used are TRBV7-3 and TRBJ2-1; TRBD2 aligns with 11 central bases. This clonotype was sampled from a woman aged 60 to 75 with COVID-19, enrolled during active disease. The CDR3 region reads CASSPRTSGYNEQFF. DNA sequence: TGTGCCAGCAGCCCTAGGACTAGCGGGTACAATGAGCAGTTCTTC.